These 11 T cell receptor beta chains were all obtained from the same sample, sequenced in a study of OX40 agonist ivuxolimab in advanced cancers. Produced via immunoSEQ multiplex PCR; TCRdb's table is partial and in-frame only. This table has about 45,000 clones, about nine tenths appearing once. The sequencing used CD4+ or CD8+ T cells sorted from blood, collected in a trial of the OX40 agonist ivuxolimab. Receptor source: an adult with an advanced solid tumor such as melanoma, head and neck, liver or kidney cancer.

The rearrangement links TRBV10-3 to TRBJ1-5; no clear D gene. Germline V gene data show CDR1 as ENHRY and CDR2 as SYGVKD. V was trimmed by 7 bases and J by 4 bases, leaving 11 bases between them. The CDR3 has 13 residues. The CDR3 DNA follows: TGTGCCATCACGGGTGGGTCGAATCAGCCCCAGCATTTT. It translates to CAITGGSNQPQHF.

The rearrangement joins TRBV7-9 to TRBJ2-7; D is unresolved. The germline V and J ends were trimmed by 3 bases and 4 bases, with 4 bases remaining between them. Germline V gene sequence: CDR1 SEHNR, CDR2 FQNEAQ (reference sequence). The CDR3 is made up of 11 amino acids. CDR3 residues: CASSLDYEQYF. CDR3 DNA: TGTGCCAGCAGCTTGGATTACGAGCAGTACTTC.

The rearrangement uses TRBV18 and TRBJ2-5; no clear D gene. V was pared by 2 bases and J by 4 bases, with 17 bases between. This CDR3 region has 16 residues. Germline assignment: CDR1 KGHSH and CDR2 LQKENI. CDR3 bases: TGTGCCAGCTCACCAGTAGGAGCCGCTTACGGAGAGACCCAGTACTTC. Translated: CASSPVGAAYGETQYF.

The chain carries TRBV19 and TRBJ2-1, with 11 bases lining up with TRBD2. The CDR3 runs to 15 residues. From germline, CDR1 is LNHDA and CDR2 SQIVND (reference sequence). The ends lost 5 bases at V and 10 bases at J; junction bases unmatched: 10. The CDR3 region is CASSSLAGVAGEQFF. CDR3 DNA sequence: TGTGCCAGTAGTTCACTAGCGGGAGTCGCGGGAGAGCAGTTCTTC. Using reference TRBV19 and TRBJ2-1 for the parts outside the CDR3, the full variable domain is DGGITQSPKYLFRKEGQNVTLSCEQNLNHDAMYWYRQDPGQGLRLIYYSQIVNDFQKGDIAEGYSVSREKKESFPLTVTSAQKNPTAFYLCASSSLAGVAGEQFFGPGTRLTVL.

This clone showed up just once. V and J are TRBV18 and TRBJ1-3; D remains ambiguous. This CDR3 has 12 amino acids. V lost 3 bases, J lost 2 bases, and 2 bases lay in between. CDR1 is KGHSH and CDR2 is LQKENI in the germline V gene. The CDR3 coding sequence is TGTGCCAGCTCACCCCCTGGAAACACCATATATTTT. Protein: CASSPPGNTIYF.

The genes are TRBV28 and TRBJ2-7; no clear D gene. Germline CDR1 and CDR2: MDHEN and SYDVKM. Trimming pared 5 bases from V and 11 bases from J, leaving 16 bases between. CDR3 length: 12 residues. The CDR3 loop is CASSPPGKREYF. CDR3 in DNA: TGTGCCAGCAGTCCACCTGGGAAACGCGAGTACTTC.

This chain connects TRBV6-5 to TRBJ2-1, with 10 nucleotides matching TRBD2. Unmatched junction bases numbered 1, after V lost 7 bases and J lost 10 bases. The germline V gene encodes CDR1 MNHEY and CDR2 SVGAGI. The length of the CDR3 is 11 residues. The CDR3 is CASIAGGEQFF. CDR3 DNA sequence: TGTGCCAGCATAGCGGGGGGCGAGCAGTTCTTC.

The chain combines TRBV2 with TRBJ1-4, with 10 bases matching TRBD1. With 6 bases clipped from V and 8 bases from J, the junction kept 6 bases outside the gene matches. This CDR3 is 14 amino acids long. Germline V gene sequence: CDR1 SNHLY, CDR2 FYNNEI. This chain's CDR3 is CASRPGQGSEKLFF. CDR3 nucleotide sequence: TGTGCCAGCAGACCGGGACAGGGGAGCGAAAAACTGTTTTTT.

This chain uses TRBV7-9 with TRBJ2-7; the D is unclear. This CDR3 is built from 12 residues. V lost 0 bases and J 7 bases, leaving 7 bases between the germline ends. CDR1 SEHNR and CDR2 FQNEAQ come from the germline V gene (reference sequence). CDR3 DNA: TGTGCCAGCAGCTTAGCTTGGACGGAGCAGTACTTC. Protein sequence: CASSLAWTEQYF.

V and J are TRBV15 and TRBJ1-2, with D tentatively TRBD1 (5 bases). Trimming stripped 3 bases from V and 4 bases from J, with 12 bases between. CDR1 and CDR2 from the germline V gene are LNHNV and YYDKDF (reference sequence). The CDR3 has 14 amino acids. CDR3 sequence: CATSRGTQGYGYTF. The CDR3 coding sequence is TGTGCCACCAGCAGGGGGACCCAGGGCTATGGCTACACCTTC.

V gene TRBV9 combines with J gene TRBJ2-1, with D unresolved. Germline CDR1 reads SGDLS; CDR2 reads YYNGEE. Deletions cut 7 bases from V and 12 bases from J, with 11 bases between. The CDR3 has 10 amino acids. The DNA for the CDR3 is TGTGCCAGCGGTGGGGTGGGGCAGTTCTTC. Translated, it gives CASGGVGQFF. The full variable domain, its missing parts supplied by reference TRBV9 and TRBJ2-1, is DSGVTQTPKHLITATGQRVTLRCSPRSGDLSVYWYQQSLDQGLQFLIQYYNGEERAKGNILERFSAQQFPDLHSELNLSSLELGDSALYFCASGGVGQFFGPGTRLTVL.